These 8 T cell receptor beta chains came from one sample sequenced in a study of human CD8 memory T cell subsets. Early memory CD8+ T cells that were CCR7+ PD-1+ TIGIT+ with exhausted-like traits constituted the TPEX cells. Generation of TCR beta libraries used UMI-labeled 5' RACE. TCRdb re-called the 5' RACE reads and catalogs CDR3 proteins one per entry, DNA excluded. In all, the sample yields about 6,600 distinct CDR3 sequences. The sequenced material came from CD8+ T cells from PBMCs. All receptors derive from a human donor in good health.

Its frequency marks this clonotype as medium-sized (0.01 to 0.1%). The CDR3 spells CASTAAGGGGAAGELFF. The chain has TRBV4-1 and TRBJ2-2; TCRdb proposes TRBD1, but this gene call is untestable without DNA. This CDR3 has 17 amino acids. Germline V CDR1 and CDR2: MGHRA, YSYEKL.

This clonotype registers medium-sized (0.01 to 0.1%) by frequency. V gene TRBV7-9 combines with J gene TRBJ2-1; without DNA, the TCRdb call of TRBD1 cannot be checked. The CDR3 sequence is 12 residues long. In germline, CDR1 is SEHNR, CDR2 FQNEAQ (reference sequence). CDR3 sequence reads: CASSDRGNEQFF.

This rearrangement joins TRBV19 to TRBJ2-1; TCRdb lists TRBD2, though no DNA is available to test this call. This CDR3 is built from 14 residues. The germline V gene encodes CDR1 LNHDA and CDR2 SQIVND (reference sequence). CDR3 sequence: CASTLALGNNEQFF.

This clonotype is deemed medium-sized (0.01 to 0.1%) by its frequency. This chain connects TRBV28 to TRBJ1-2. Germline CDR1 reads MDHEN; CDR2 reads SYDVKM. The CDR3 extends over 18 amino acids. Here the CDR3 reads CASSRMGWESGLPYGYTF.

The rearrangement uses TRBV3-1 and TRBJ1-1; as DNA is missing, the TRBD1 call by TCRdb cannot be tested. The CDR3 runs to 14 residues. Germline V gene sequence: CDR1 LGHDT, CDR2 YNNKEL (reference sequence). CDR3 amino acids: CASSNRVMNTEAFF.

The chain carries TRBV27 and TRBJ2-1. The germline V gene has CDR1 MNHEY and CDR2 SMNVEV (reference sequence). This CDR3 spans 15 amino acids. The CDR3: CASRDTGSSYNEQFF.

This chain connects TRBV7-2 to TRBJ2-7; the D call of TRBD1 rests on TCRdb alone, since no DNA is present to check it. The CDR3 is made up of 13 amino acids. Germline V gives CDR1 SGHTA, CDR2 FQGNSA. CDR3 sequence reads: CASSPPSAYEQYF.

The chain couples TRBV5-4 to TRBJ2-1. Germline CDR1 SGHNT, CDR2 YYREEE (reference sequence). The CDR3 consists of 16 residues. This CDR3 reads CASSGWIEEGRNEQFF. Using reference TRBV5-4 and TRBJ2-1 for the parts outside the CDR3, the full variable domain is ETGVTQSPTHLIKTRGQQVTLRCSSQSGHNTVSWYQQALGQGPQFIFQYYREEENGRGNFPPRFSGLQFPNYSSELNVNALELDDSALYLCASSGWIEEGRNEQFFGPGTRLTVL.